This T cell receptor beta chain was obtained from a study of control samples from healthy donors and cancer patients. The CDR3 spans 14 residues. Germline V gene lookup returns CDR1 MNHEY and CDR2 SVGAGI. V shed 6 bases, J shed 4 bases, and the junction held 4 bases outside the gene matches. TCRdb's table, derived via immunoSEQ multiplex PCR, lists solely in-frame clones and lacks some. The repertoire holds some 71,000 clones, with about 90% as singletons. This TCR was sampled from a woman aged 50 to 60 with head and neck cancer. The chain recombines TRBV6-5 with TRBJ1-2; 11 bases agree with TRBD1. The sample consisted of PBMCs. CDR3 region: CASSPGTGGYGYTF. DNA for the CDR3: TGTGCCAGCAGCCCAGGGACAGGGGGCTATGGCTACACCTTC.